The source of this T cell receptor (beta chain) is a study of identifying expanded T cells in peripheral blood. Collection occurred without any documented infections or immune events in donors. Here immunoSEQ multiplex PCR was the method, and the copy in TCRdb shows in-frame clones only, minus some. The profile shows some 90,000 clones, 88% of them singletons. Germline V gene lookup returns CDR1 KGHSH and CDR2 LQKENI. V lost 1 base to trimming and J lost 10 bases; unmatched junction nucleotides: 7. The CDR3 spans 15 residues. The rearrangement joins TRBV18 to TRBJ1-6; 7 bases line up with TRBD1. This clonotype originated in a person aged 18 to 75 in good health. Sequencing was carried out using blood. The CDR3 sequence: CASSPQRGQSSPLHF. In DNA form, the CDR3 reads TGTGCCAGCTCACCACAGAGGGGGCAGTCCTCACCCCTCCACTTT.